A single sample gave rise to the 25 T cell receptor beta chains below, sequenced in a study of beta chain features in type 1 diabetes. Every bit of the isolated RNA underwent reverse transcription, so sequencing read expressed TCRB transcripts. Here immunoSEQ multiplex PCR was the method, and the copy in TCRdb shows in-frame clones only, minus some. In the table there are hundreds of thousands of clones, over 7.5% of which are singletons. Material: naive CD4+ T cells from blood. The source is a young woman in good health.

The chain recombines TRBV18 with TRBJ2-1; D may be TRBD2 (5 bases). Germline-derived CDR1 and CDR2 are KGHSH and LQKENI. The CDR3 consists of 16 residues. Trimming removed 1 base from V and 6 bases from J, with 16 bases in between. The CDR3 DNA is TGTGCCAGCTCACCACTCGTGGCTAGCCGGGTCAATGAGCAGTTCTTC. Its translation: CASSPLVASRVNEQFF. Drawing the rest from reference TRBV18 and TRBJ2-1, the complete variable domain is NAGVMQNPRHLVRRRGQEARLRCSPMKGHSHVYWYRQLPEEGLKFMVYLQKENIIDESGMPKERFSAEFPKEGPSILRIQQVVRGDSAAYFCASSPLVASRVNEQFFGPGTRLTVL.

CDR3 coding DNA: TGCGCCAGCAGCCAAGATCCCTTCACCGGGGAGCTGTTTTTT. Amino acids: CASSQDPFTGELFF. V usage is TRBV4-1 and J usage is TRBJ2-2; no clear D. V lost 0 bases and J 4 bases, leaving 6 bases between the germline ends. Germline values: CDR1 MGHRA, CDR2 YSYEKL. The CDR3 has 14 amino acids.

The chain uses TRBV30 and TRBJ1-2; TRBD1 matches 9 bases. Germline assignment: CDR1 GTSNPN and CDR2 SVGIG (reference sequence). This CDR3 contains 16 residues. After removal of 0 bases from V and 3 bases from J, the junction contained 8 bases not matched to a gene. DNA of the CDR3: TGTGCCTGGAGTGTACATTTAGGACAGGGGCACTATGGCTACACCTTC. Encoded protein: CAWSVHLGQGHYGYTF.

J is TRBJ2-1 and V is TRBV30; TRBD2 agrees at 9 bases. V gave up 3 bases and J gave up 2 bases; unmatched junction bases: 20. Germline V gives CDR1 GTSNPN, CDR2 SVGIG (reference sequence). This CDR3 region has 20 residues. DNA of the CDR3: TGTGCCTGGAGCGGGCTGCGGGCGGGGGGGATAACCCATACCTACAATGAGCAGTTCTTC. The encoded protein is CAWSGLRAGGITHTYNEQFF.

The V call is TRBV19, the J call TRBJ2-2; perhaps TRBD1 as D (6 bases). Trimming pared 6 bases from V and 0 bases from J, leaving 8 bases between. The CDR3 runs 14 residues. Germline CDR1 and CDR2: LNHDA and SQIVND (reference sequence). The CDR3 DNA is TGTGCCAGTAGCAGGACAGCGAACACCGGGGAGCTGTTTTTT. It codes for CASSRTANTGELFF.

This clone has only a few counts. The chain recombines TRBV7-6 with TRBJ2-1, with D possibly TRBD2 on 5 matching bases. In germline, CDR1 is SGHVS, CDR2 FNYEAQ. Trimming left V 3 bases short and J 0 bases short, with 9 bases between. The CDR3 runs to 15 residues. CDR3: CASSLRGPSYNEQFF. CDR3 DNA sequence: TGTGCCAGCAGCTTGCGCGGGCCCTCCTACAATGAGCAGTTCTTC.

This clone turned up a few times. The chain recombines TRBV5-4 with TRBJ1-1, with 7 bases that match TRBD1. Germline trimming cut 3 bases from V and 0 bases from J; bases unmatched to any gene: 5. Germline assignment: CDR1 SGHNT and CDR2 YYREEE (reference sequence). The CDR3 loop spans 15 amino acids. The CDR3 here is CASSSDRAVNTEAFF. The CDR3 DNA sequence: TGTGCCAGCAGCTCCGACAGGGCTGTGAACACTGAAGCTTTCTTT. The entire variable domain, with the rest obtained from reference TRBV5-4 and TRBJ1-1, is as follows: ETGVTQSPTHLIKTRGQQVTLRCSSQSGHNTVSWYQQALGQGPQFIFQYYREEENGRGNFPPRFSGLQFPNYSSELNVNALELDDSALYLCASSSDRAVNTEAFFGQGTRLTVV.

The rearrangement joins TRBV5-6 to TRBJ2-5; TRBD1 matches 7 bases. Per the germline V gene, CDR1 is SGHDT and CDR2 is YYEEEE. The CDR3 runs 14 residues. V was clipped by 2 bases and J by 4 bases; unmatched bases: 5. For the CDR3, the DNA is TGTGCCAGCAGCTTTCAGGGGGTCGGAGAGACCCAGTACTTC. This codes for CASSFQGVGETQYF. The full variable domain, its missing parts supplied by reference TRBV5-6 and TRBJ2-5, is DAGVTQSPTHLIKTRGQQVTLRCSPKSGHDTVSWYQQALGQGPQFIFQYYEEEERQRGNFPDRFSGHQFPNYSSELNVNALLLGDSALYLCASSFQGVGETQYFGPGTRLLVL.

This clone was picked up a small number of times. This sequence joins TRBV6-1 and TRBJ2-7; 9 bases are shared with TRBD2. This CDR3 spans 15 amino acids. The germline V gene encodes CDR1 MNHNS and CDR2 SASEGT. V lost 5 bases, J lost 4 bases, and 9 bases stayed unmatched. The CDR3 loop is CASSTGTSSIYEQYF. CDR3 DNA: TGTGCCAGCAGTACTGGGACTAGCTCTATATACGAGCAGTACTTC.

This CDR3 is CASSIRTSGIETQYF. The CDR3 DNA reads as TGCGCCAGCAGCATCCGGACTAGCGGGATTGAGACCCAGTACTTC. This chain joins TRBV5-1 and TRBJ2-5; 12 nucleotides align to TRBD2. The V and J ends lost 4 bases and 5 bases, in that order; junction bases with no gene match: 6. Germline loops: CDR1 SGHRS, CDR2 YFSETQ. The CDR3 loop spans 15 amino acids. The full variable domain, with the rest looked up from reference TRBV5-1 and TRBJ2-5, is KAGVTQTPRYLIKTRGQQVTLSCSPISGHRSVSWYQQTPGQGLQFLFEYFSETQRNKGNFPGRFSGRQFSNSRSEMNVSTLELGDSALYLCASSIRTSGIETQYFGPGTRLLVL.

This clone occurred a few times. J is TRBJ2-2 and V is TRBV28; D perhaps matches TRBD2 (7 bases). CDR3 size: 17 residues. Trimming pared 8 bases from V and 2 bases from J, leaving 21 bases between. CDR1 and CDR2 (germline): MDHEN, SYDVKM. The CDR3 sequence is CASHRGGVSYNTGELFF. The CDR3 DNA reads TGTGCCAGCCATAGGGGGGGGGTATCCTACAACACCGGGGAGCTGTTTTTT.

This chain connects TRBV30 to TRBJ1-2; no reliable D call. The CDR3 sequence is 13 residues long. V lost 1 base, J lost 2 bases, and 8 bases lay in between. Germline CDR1 GTSNPN, CDR2 SVGIG (reference sequence). The CDR3 sequence: CAWSGFRNYGYTF. CDR3 bases: TGTGCCTGGAGTGGTTTTCGGAACTATGGCTACACCTTC.

This clone was picked up a small number of times. This chain connects TRBV19 to TRBJ2-5; 13 bases agree with TRBD2. This CDR3 is built from 17 residues. Unmatched junction bases numbered 6, after V lost 4 bases and J lost 1 base. The germline V gene has CDR1 LNHDA and CDR2 SQIVND (reference sequence). CDR3 DNA sequence: TGTGCCAGTAGTACCCTCCGGACTAGCGGGAGCCAAGAGACCCAGTACTTC. It specifies CASSTLRTSGSQETQYF.

CDR3 nucleotide sequence: TGTGCCAGCAGCCCGGGGACAGATATTTTCTACGAGCAGTACTTC. Translated: CASSPGTDIFYEQYF. The rearrangement joins TRBV9 to TRBJ2-7; 7 bases are a match to TRBD1. Per germline, CDR1 SGDLS and CDR2 YYNGEE. Trimming removed 4 bases from V and 3 bases from J; junction bases left unmatched: 10. The CDR3 extends over 15 amino acids.

J is TRBJ1-5 and V is TRBV19, with no clear D. Germline V gene data show CDR1 as LNHDA and CDR2 as SQIVND (reference sequence). Deletions cut 3 bases from V and 5 bases from J, with 17 bases between. The CDR3 is 16 amino acids. This CDR3 reads CASSIFSGIRYQPQHF. The CDR3 region has the DNA TGTGCCAGTAGTATTTTTTCGGGGATTCGATATCAGCCCCAGCATTTT.

This clone showed up just a few times. The chain combines TRBV28 with TRBJ2-3; D perhaps matches TRBD2 (6 bases). Trimming stripped 2 bases from V and 5 bases from J, with 14 bases between. The germline CDR1 and CDR2 sequences are MDHEN and SYDVKM. The CDR3 length is 15 residues. The CDR3, as DNA: TGTGCCAGCAGTTTAGTTTCTAGCGCAGGAGATACGCAGTATTTT. Its translation is CASSLVSSAGDTQYF.

The chain is built from TRBV19 and TRBJ1-3; D not certain. V was shortened by 2 bases and J by 0 bases, with 8 bases between the two germline ends. The CDR3 loop spans 15 amino acids. CDR1 and CDR2 from the germline V gene are LNHDA and SQIVND (reference sequence). The CDR3 loop is CASSIPGTSGNTIYF. CDR3 sequence (DNA): TGTGCCAGTAGTATACCAGGCACCTCTGGAAACACCATATATTTT.

Written as DNA, the CDR3 is TGTGCCAGCAGCCCCGGGACAGGTCTAAGCTCCTACAATGAGCAGTTCTTC. This codes for CASSPGTGLSSYNEQFF. This chain joins TRBV9 and TRBJ2-1, with TRBD1 matching 8 bases. Germline trimming cut 4 bases from V and 0 bases from J; bases unmatched to any gene: 9. This CDR3 region has 17 residues. CDR1 is SGDLS, CDR2 YYNGEE, per germline.

This chain uses TRBV29-1 with TRBJ1-4; possibly TRBD1 for D (5 bases). CDR1 and CDR2 (germline): SQVTM, ANQGSEA. There are 12 residues in the CDR3. V was pared by 7 bases and J by 7 bases, with 13 bases between. The CDR3 spells CSAGGEGEKLFF. DNA for the CDR3: TGCAGCGCCGGGGGGGAGGGTGAAAAACTGTTTTTT.

This clone was seen a handful of times. The chain is built from TRBV5-1 and TRBJ2-7; 7 bases are shared with TRBD2. V dropped 6 bases and J dropped 4; count of bases not matched to a gene: 7. Germline values: CDR1 SGHRS, CDR2 YFSETQ. The CDR3 covers 13 residues. DNA for the CDR3: TGCGCCAGCAACGGGGGGAGGCCGTACGAGCAGTACTTC. This encodes CASNGGRPYEQYF.

The rearrangement links TRBV18 to TRBJ1-5, with D unresolved. V lost 3 bases and J 6 bases, leaving 15 bases between the germline ends. Germline V CDR1 and CDR2: KGHSH, LQKENI. The CDR3 extends over 15 amino acids. CDR3: CASSPLSSVGQPQHF. For the CDR3, the DNA is TGTGCCAGCTCACCGCTGTCTTCGGTTGGTCAGCCCCAGCATTTT.

This clone has more than one count but fewer than ten. This rearrangement joins TRBV2 to TRBJ2-7; D remains unclear. Germline V lookup: CDR1 SNHLY, CDR2 FYNNEI. The CDR3 is 11 amino acids. Trimming cost V 6 bases and J 2 bases, with 5 bases left between them. The DNA for the CDR3 is TGTGCCAGCAGCTTAACCTACGAGCAGTACTTC. Translation gives CASSLTYEQYF.

This clone was seen a few times. The chain couples TRBV6-6 to TRBJ1-1; 8 nucleotides agree with TRBD1. From germline, CDR1 is MNHNY and CDR2 SVGAGI (reference sequence). This CDR3 has 15 residues. Trimming took 6 bases from V and 1 from J; bases not matched to a gene: 7. CDR3 loop: CASRLTGAGNTEAFF. The DNA of the CDR3 is TGTGCCAGCAGGCTGACAGGGGCGGGGAACACTGAAGCTTTCTTT.

There are a few counts of this clone. This chain connects TRBV10-3 to TRBJ1-5; 8 nucleotides match TRBD1. J lost 9 bases, V lost 2 bases, and 3 bases had no gene match. Germline lookup yields CDR1 ENHRY and CDR2 SYGVKD. The CDR3 covers 13 residues. CDR3 sequence reads: CAISEDRGRPQHF. The CDR3 DNA reads TGTGCCATCAGTGAGGACAGGGGTAGGCCCCAGCATTTT.

In its sample, this clone was seen a few times. This sequence joins TRBV29-1 and TRBJ2-1, with 16 bases fitting TRBD2. Germline lookup yields CDR1 SQVTM and CDR2 ANQGSEA. Trimming cost V 5 bases and J 2 bases; bases outside gene matches: 6. The CDR3 has 17 residues. The CDR3 DNA reads TGCAGCGTTATCGGGACTAGCGGGAGGGCCGCCTACAATGAGCAGTTCTTC. Translated, it gives CSVIGTSGRAAYNEQFF.